This T cell receptor beta chain is drawn from a study of CD8 T cells in Susac syndrome. The CDR3 contains 17 residues. Unmatched junction bases numbered 10, after V lost 3 bases and J lost 4 bases. Looked up from germline, CDR1 is PRHDT and CDR2 is FYEKMQ (reference sequence). The authors reverse transcribed roughly 0.45 to 1 ug RNA with random hexamers. MiXCR, applied by TCRdb to the immunoSEQ multiplex PCR reads, yields one record per CDR3 protein. The data contain 84,000 or so distinct CDR3 sequences, more than 85% of them seen just once; the ten biggest clones take up roughly 0.5%. The sequenced sample was CD8+ T cells from PBMCs. This clonotype was obtained from a human donor with Susac syndrome. The gene calls are TRBV13 and TRBJ2-1; TRBD2 agrees at 9 bases. CDR3 in amino acids: CASSFLLREGGYNEQFF. CDR3 in DNA: TGTGCCAGCAGCTTTCTACTGCGGGAGGGCGGTTACAATGAGCAGTTCTTC.